The 19 T cell receptor beta chains below come from one sample, sequenced in a study of PD-L1 blockade in urothelial cancer. Time point: peripheral blood 6 weeks after treatment start. The assay was immunoSEQ multiplex PCR, and TCRdb's table has in-frame clones only and misses some. The sample includes 100,000 to 150,000 clones, around 88% of them seen just once. The starting material was PBMCs, obtained around atezolizumab (anti-PD-L1) treatment. Every receptor here comes from a man in his fifties or sixties with urothelial cancer.

The V call is TRBV5-4, the J call TRBJ2-1; the D gene is possibly TRBD2 (5 bases). Germline CDR1 is SGHNT and CDR2 is YYREEE (reference sequence). V lost 2 bases to trimming and J lost 3 bases, with 12 bases between them. CDR3 length: 15 amino acids. The CDR3 here is CASSLGRGVYNEQFF. The CDR3 region has the DNA TGTGCCAGCAGCTTAGGACGGGGAGTCTACAATGAGCAGTTCTTC.

The chain links TRBV20-1 to TRBJ2-7, with 7 positions matching TRBD1. Germline lookup yields CDR1 DFQATT and CDR2 SNEGSKA (reference sequence). The CDR3 sequence is 11 residues long. Germline trimming cut 7 bases from V and 1 base from J; bases unmatched to any gene: 1. CDR3 sequence: CSGGQSYEQYF. CDR3 nucleotide sequence: TGCAGTGGGGGACAGTCCTACGAGCAGTACTTC.

The rearrangement uses TRBV6-6 and TRBJ2-5; D is uncertain. Trimming removed 2 bases at V and 1 base at J, with 8 bases between. The CDR3 has 14 amino acids. Germline V gene lookup returns CDR1 MNHNY and CDR2 SVGAGI (reference sequence). As DNA, the CDR3 is TGTGCCAGCAGTTACCGGAGTGCCCAAGAGACCCAGTACTTC. It encodes CASSYRSAQETQYF.

The chain has TRBV2 and TRBJ1-5, with D possibly TRBD1 on 5 matching bases. V was pared by 6 bases and J by 0 bases, with 9 bases between. CDR1 SNHLY and CDR2 FYNNEI come from the germline V gene. The CDR3 length is 14 residues. Here the CDR3 DNA reads TGTGCCAGCAGCCGGGACTTTAGCAATCAGCCCCAGCATTTT. This encodes CASSRDFSNQPQHF.

This CDR3 reads CASTLATSAGRWVYF. CDR3 DNA sequence: TGTGCCAGCACCCTGGCCACTAGCGCTGGTCGATGGGTGTACTTC. The chain uses TRBV28 and TRBJ2-7; 7 bases align to TRBD2. This CDR3 is built from 15 residues. After removal of 7 bases from V and 12 bases from J, the junction contained 21 bases not matched to a gene. Germline V gene data show CDR1 as MDHEN and CDR2 as SYDVKM. The full variable domain, with the rest looked up from reference TRBV28 and TRBJ2-7, is DVKVTQSSRYLVKRTGEKVFLECVQDMDHENMFWYRQDPGLGLRLIYFSYDVKMKEKGDIPEGYSVSREKKERFSLILESASTNQTSMYLCASTLATSAGRWVYFGPGTRLTVT.

The rearrangement links TRBV30 to TRBJ2-2; 9 bases match TRBD1. J lost 14 bases, V lost 5 bases, and 9 bases had no gene match. Germline V gene lookup returns CDR1 GTSNPN and CDR2 SVGIG (reference sequence). This CDR3 comprises 12 residues. The CDR3 bases are TGTGCCTGGGGTGGACAGGGGATGGTACTGTTTTTT. Amino acid sequence: CAWGGQGMVLFF.

The chain has TRBV18 and TRBJ1-1, with D possibly matching TRBD1 (5 bases). Germline values: CDR1 KGHSH, CDR2 LQKENI. The germline V and J ends were trimmed by 1 base and 0 bases, with 9 bases remaining between them. The CDR3 sequence is 15 residues long. The CDR3 region has the DNA TGTGCCAGCTCACCACAAGGGGCCCTGAACACTGAAGCTTTCTTT. Protein sequence: CASSPQGALNTEAFF.

The chain carries TRBV15 and TRBJ2-7, with D perhaps TRBD2 (6 bases). Germline CDR1 is LNHNV and CDR2 is YYDKDF (reference sequence). The CDR3 sequence is 16 residues long. Trimming shortened V by 1 base and J by 0 bases, and 13 bases separated the two germline ends. The CDR3 is CATSRGGRSNSYEQYF. CDR3 coding DNA: TGTGCCACCAGCAGAGGGGGGAGGAGCAACTCCTACGAGCAGTACTTC. The whole variable domain, filled in from reference TRBV15 and TRBJ2-7, reads DAMVIQNPRYQVTQFGKPVTLSCSQTLNHNVMYWYQQKSSQAPKLLFHYYDKDFNNEADTPDNFQSRRPNTSFCFLDIRSPGLGDTAMYLCATSRGGRSNSYEQYFGPGTRLTVT.

This chain links TRBV4-1 with TRBJ2-7; D is perhaps TRBD1 (6 bases). V was cut by 1 base and J by 4 bases, with 14 bases left in between. Germline CDR1 reads MGHRA; CDR2 reads YSYEKL. The CDR3 runs to 15 residues. The CDR3 sequence is CASSQGGLGRYEQYF. The CDR3 coding sequence is TGCGCCAGCAGCCAAGGGGGGCTAGGCAGATACGAGCAGTACTTC.

The gene calls are TRBV11-2 and TRBJ2-7; perhaps TRBD1 as D (5 bases). V lost 1 base and J lost 9, with 10 bases in between. Germline V CDR1 and CDR2: SGHAT, FQNNGV. The CDR3 totals 12 residues. Here the CDR3 DNA reads TGTGCCAGCAGCTTAGGGGGCACGGTGCAGTACTTC. Its translation is CASSLGGTVQYF.

CDR3 sequence: CASTLNTQGTYNEQFF. DNA for the CDR3: TGTGCCAGCACCCTCAACACACAGGGGACCTACAATGAGCAGTTCTTC. This sequence joins TRBV2 and TRBJ2-1; 7 positions match TRBD1. V was pared by 7 bases and J by 2 bases, with 11 bases of the junction left unmatched. The CDR3 has 16 residues. The V gene's germline CDR1 is SNHLY and CDR2 FYNNEI. The full variable domain, completed using reference TRBV2 and TRBJ2-1, is EPEVTQTPSHQVTQMGQEVILRCVPISNHLYFYWYRQILGQKVEFLVSFYNNEISEKSEIFDDQFSVERPDGSNFTLKIRSTKLEDSAMYFCASTLNTQGTYNEQFFGPGTRLTVL.

J is TRBJ2-1 and V is TRBV25-1; weak D call: TRBD2 (5 bases). CDR3 length: 12 residues. Deletions cut 10 bases from V and 4 bases from J, with 11 bases between. Germline-derived CDR1 and CDR2 are MGHDK and SYGVNS. The CDR3 loop reads CANGGRYNEQFF. CDR3 nucleotide sequence: TGTGCCAATGGCGGGCGTTACAATGAGCAGTTCTTC.

As regards this clone: Other nucleotide sequences in the sample specify the same CDR3. The chain uses TRBV7-2 and TRBJ2-5; D may be TRBD2 (5 bases). The CDR3 consists of 12 residues. V lost 5 bases and J 5 bases, leaving 9 bases between the germline ends. CDR1 SGHTA and CDR2 FQGNSA come from the germline V gene. CDR3 residues: CASSLRGETQYF. For the CDR3, the DNA is TGTGCCAGCAGCCTTCGCGGGGAGACCCAGTACTTC.

The chain carries TRBV4-2 and TRBJ1-2; D uncertain. Germline V gives CDR1 LGHNA, CDR2 YNFKEQ. CDR3 length: 13 residues. Trimming cost V 3 bases and J 6 bases, with 11 bases left between them. The CDR3 DNA reads as TGTGCCAGCAGCCACCCTGGGGAGGATGGCTACACCTTC. Its translation is CASSHPGEDGYTF.

This sequence joins TRBV9 and TRBJ1-6; 8 bases align to TRBD1. The V gene's germline CDR1 is SGDLS and CDR2 YYNGEE. The ends lost 7 bases at V and 5 bases at J; junction bases unmatched: 5. This CDR3 spans 14 amino acids. The CDR3 loop is CASGGTGDNSPLHF. The CDR3 nucleotides read TGTGCCAGCGGCGGGACAGGCGATAATTCACCCCTCCACTTT. Supplemented by reference TRBV9 and TRBJ1-6, the full variable domain reads DSGVTQTPKHLITATGQRVTLRCSPRSGDLSVYWYQQSLDQGLQFLIQYYNGEERAKGNILERFSAQQFPDLHSELNLSSLELGDSALYFCASGGTGDNSPLHFGNGTRLTVT.

In its sample, this clone was seen once. The chain employs TRBV5-1 and TRBJ1-4; 8 bases line up with TRBD1. The CDR3 sequence is 14 residues long. J was trimmed by 4 bases and V by 4 bases; bases with no gene match: 3. CDR1 and CDR2 (germline): SGHRS, YFSETQ. CDR3 nucleotide sequence: TGCGCCAGCAGCAAGGGACAGGATAATGAAAAACTGTTTTTT. The encoded protein is CASSKGQDNEKLFF.

V usage is TRBV2 and J usage is TRBJ2-2; 10 bases align to TRBD2. The CDR3 sequence is 14 residues long. Germline V CDR1 and CDR2: SNHLY, FYNNEI. J gave up 7 bases and V 6 bases, and 5 bases lay outside the gene matches. For the CDR3, the DNA is TGTGCCAGCAGGCTAGCGGGAGTGGGCGGGGAGCTGTTTTTT. Encoded protein: CASRLAGVGGELFF.

The rearrangement links TRBV7-9 to TRBJ2-3; 7 bases map to TRBD2. This CDR3 is built from 16 residues. Trimming at V came to 3 bases and at J to 4 bases, leaving 10 bases not matched to a gene. Germline CDR1 reads SEHNR; CDR2 reads FQNEAQ (reference sequence). The CDR3 reads CASSFEGGSAADTQYF. As DNA, the CDR3 is TGTGCCAGCAGCTTTGAGGGCGGGAGTGCAGCAGATACGCAGTATTTT.

This CDR3 reads CASTPSATGNYGYTF. The CDR3 coding sequence is TGCGCCAGCACTCCTTCAGCGACAGGAAACTATGGCTACACCTTC. The J gene is TRBJ1-2, the V gene TRBV5-1; a weak D match, TRBD1 (6 bases). V gave up 6 bases and J gave up 2 bases, with 17 bases separating them. The CDR3 covers 15 residues. Looked up from germline, CDR1 is SGHRS and CDR2 is YFSETQ.